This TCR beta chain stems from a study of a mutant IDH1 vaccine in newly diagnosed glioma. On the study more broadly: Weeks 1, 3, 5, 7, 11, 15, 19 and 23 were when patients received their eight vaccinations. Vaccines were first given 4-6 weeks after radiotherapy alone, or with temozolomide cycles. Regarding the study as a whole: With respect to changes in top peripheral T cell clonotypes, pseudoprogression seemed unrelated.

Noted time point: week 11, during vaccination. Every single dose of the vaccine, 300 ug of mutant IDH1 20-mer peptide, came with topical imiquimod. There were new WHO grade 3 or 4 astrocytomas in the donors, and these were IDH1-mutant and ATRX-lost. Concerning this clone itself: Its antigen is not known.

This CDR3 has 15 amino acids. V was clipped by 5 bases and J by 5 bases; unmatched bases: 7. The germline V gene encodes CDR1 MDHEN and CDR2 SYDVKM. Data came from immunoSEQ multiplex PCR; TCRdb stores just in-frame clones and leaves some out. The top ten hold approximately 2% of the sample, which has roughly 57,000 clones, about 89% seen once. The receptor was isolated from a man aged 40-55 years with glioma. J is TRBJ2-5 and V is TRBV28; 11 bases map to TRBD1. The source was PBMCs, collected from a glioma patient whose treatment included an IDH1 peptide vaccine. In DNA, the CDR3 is TGTGCCAGCAGTATCTGGGACAGGGGGGTCGAGACCCAGTACTTC. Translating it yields CASSIWDRGVETQYF.